This T cell receptor (beta chain) comes out of a study of blood T cell repertoires in COVID-19. Whole-study context: The origin of the acute and convalescent COVID-19 samples was the United States, Italy and Spain. T cells, B-cell-depleted T cells, or PBMCs supplied cDNA or gDNA.

This CDR3 has 15 amino acids. Germline-derived CDR1 and CDR2 are MNHNY and SVGAGI (reference sequence). V lost 2 bases to trimming and J lost 6 bases, with 16 bases between them. In the original analysis: Amplification of reference gene primers was used by the study to estimate nucleated cell counts. Sequencing used immunoSEQ multiplex PCR; TCRdb keeps in-frame clones, though not all of them. The V and J calls and clone size come from that table; D and trimming were worked out from the DNA. The table has under 85,000 clones, around four fifths seen once. This receptor was taken from a man between 50 and 59 years old with active COVID-19. This sequence joins TRBV6-6 and TRBJ1-1; D unresolved. The sequencing sample was made of peripheral blood. The CDR3 region has the DNA TGTGCCAGCAGTTACCCACAAGGAAACTATCCTGAAGCTTTCTTT. This encodes CASSYPQGNYPEAFF.